Listed below are T cell receptor beta chains from one sample, sequenced in a study of T cell responses to AZD1222 COVID-19 vaccine. TCRdb's table, derived via immunoSEQ multiplex PCR, lists solely in-frame clones and lacks some. The sample has about 150,000 clones; 91% are singletons. The starting material was peripheral blood, obtained 28 days after the second AZD1222 dose. The receptors derive from an adult who received the AZD1222 COVID-19 vaccine. The CDR3 runs from the conserved cysteine through the conserved F or W. D genes are given only for firm matches. Size is omitted from some rows. Given values are once, few, many or a class for expanded clones.

>TRBD1|TRBV10-1|.|16|TRBJ2-2
CASRVSGTGNTGELFF
TGCGCCAGCAGGGTGTCCGGGACAGGGAACACCGGGGAGCTGTTTTTT
>.|TRBV19|.|11|TRBJ2-7
CASSIGGEQYF
TGTGCCAGTAGTATAGGGGGCGAGCAGTACTTC
>.|TRBV7-8|once|13|TRBJ1-2
CASSLEGGYGYTF
TGTGCCAGCAGCTTAGAGGGAGGGTATGGCTACACCTTC
>.|TRBV19|.|12|TRBJ1-2
CASSIDRYGYTF
TGTGCCAGTAGTATAGATAGGTATGGCTACACCTTC
>.|TRBV7-9|.|14|TRBJ1-2
CASSLGSGYYGYTF
TGTGCCAGCAGCTTAGGATCAGGGTACTATGGCTACACCTTC
>.|TRBV28|once|15|TRBJ2-7
CASSLPGSRSYEQYF
TGTGCCAGCAGTTTACCCGGGAGTAGAAGCTACGAGCAGTACTTC
>.|TRBV5-1|.|15|TRBJ1-2
CASSLVAGDHYGYTF
TGCGCCAGCAGCTTGGTTGCCGGGGACCACTATGGCTACACCTTC
>TRBD1|TRBV29-1|.|13|TRBJ1-6
CSVEQGADSPLHF
TGCAGCGTTGAGCAGGGGGCAGACTCACCCCTCCACTTT
>TRBD1|TRBV6-5|.|13|TRBJ1-2
CASNRGGDYGYTF
TGTGCCAGCAACAGGGGGGGAGACTATGGCTACACCTTC
>TRBD2|TRBV2|.|15|TRBJ2-7
CASSPSGTISYEQYF
TGTGCCAGCAGTCCAAGCGGGACCATTTCCTACGAGCAGTACTTC
>.|TRBV6-2/TRBV6-3|.|15|TRBJ2-3
CASSYSVSSTDTQYF
TGTGCCAGCAGTTACTCGGTATCGAGCACAGATACGCAGTATTTT
>.|TRBV19|.|14|TRBJ2-7
CASSGRERPYEQYF
TGTGCCAGTAGTGGCCGGGAGCGGCCCTACGAGCAGTACTTC
>.|TRBV2|.|15|TRBJ2-1
CASSTPNYRENEQFF
TGTGCCAGCAGTACCCCGAATTACAGGGAAAATGAGCAGTTCTTC
>TRBD2|TRBV6-6|.|15|TRBJ2-1
CASSHGLAAYNEQFF
TGTGCCAGCAGCCACGGACTAGCGGCGTACAATGAGCAGTTCTTC
>.|TRBV30|once|13|TRBJ1-1
CAWSSEGYTEAFF
TGTGCCTGGAGTTCCGAAGGGTACACTGAAGCTTTCTTT
>.|TRBV7-9|.|14|TRBJ1-6
CASSLAQGHSPLHF
TGTGCCAGCAGCTTAGCACAGGGTCATTCACCCCTCCACTTT
>TRBD1|TRBV18|.|15|TRBJ1-5
CASSPPGTGNQPQHF
TGTGCCAGCTCACCACCCGGGACAGGGAATCAGCCCCAGCATTTT
>TRBD1|TRBV5-1|.|16|TRBJ2-7
CASSPSAGQGAREQYF
TGCGCCAGCAGCCCCAGCGCCGGGCAGGGGGCGAGGGAGCAGTACTTC
>.|TRBV4-1|.|15|TRBJ2-1
CASSQDAGPYNEQFF
TGCGCCAGCAGCCAAGATGCGGGCCCTTACAATGAGCAGTTCTTC
>.|TRBV6-5|once|16|TRBJ1-6
CASSYSRTADPSPLHF
TGTGCCAGCAGTTACTCGAGGACGGCTGACCCTTCACCCCTCCACTTT
>.|TRBV2|.|14|TRBJ1-2
CASSESFLSRGYTF
TGTGCCAGCAGTGAATCGTTCCTTTCAAGGGGCTACACCTTC
>.|TRBV6-5|.|14|TRBJ2-1
CASSYSAAGNEQFF
TGTGCCAGCAGTTACTCGGCGGCAGGAAATGAGCAGTTCTTC
>TRBD1|TRBV7-7|few|13|TRBJ2-7
CASRNGQVYEQYF
TGTGCTAGCAGAAACGGACAGGTCTACGAGCAGTACTTC
>TRBD1|TRBV9|.|16|TRBJ1-6
CASSVASQGESSPLHF
TGTGCCAGCAGCGTTGCGTCTCAGGGGGAGAGTTCACCCCTCCACTTT
>.|TRBV7-8|once|13|TRBJ1-3
CASSLDIGNTIYF
TGTGCCAGCAGCTTAGACATTGGAAACACCATATATTTT
>.|TRBV7-9|once|11|TRBJ2-1
CASSLDFEQFF
TGTGCCAGCAGCTTAGACTTTGAGCAGTTCTTC
>.|TRBV6-5|.|12|TRBJ1-4
CASSQGREKLFF
TGTGCCAGCAGCCAGGGAAGGGAAAAACTGTTTTTT
>.|TRBV19|.|14|TRBJ1-1
CASSADSVNTEAFF
TGTGCCAGTAGCGCGGACAGTGTGAACACTGAAGCTTTCTTT
>.|TRBV6-1|.|16|TRBJ2-3
CASSGNRGLRSDTQYF
TGTGCCAGCAGTGGCAACCGGGGGCTAAGGTCAGATACGCAGTATTTT
>TRBD2|TRBV5-8|.|18|TRBJ2-3
CASSPGLAGGHITDTQYF
TGTGCCAGCAGCCCGGGACTAGCGGGGGGGCATATAACAGATACGCAGTATTTT
>.|TRBV29-1|.|13|TRBJ1-1
CSASIGGDTEAFF
TGCAGCGCGTCAATCGGTGGGGATACTGAAGCTTTCTTT
>.|TRBV5-1|.|16|TRBJ2-7
CASTTGGLAHGGEQYF
TGCGCCAGCACCACCGGGGGGCTTGCACATGGTGGCGAGCAGTACTTC